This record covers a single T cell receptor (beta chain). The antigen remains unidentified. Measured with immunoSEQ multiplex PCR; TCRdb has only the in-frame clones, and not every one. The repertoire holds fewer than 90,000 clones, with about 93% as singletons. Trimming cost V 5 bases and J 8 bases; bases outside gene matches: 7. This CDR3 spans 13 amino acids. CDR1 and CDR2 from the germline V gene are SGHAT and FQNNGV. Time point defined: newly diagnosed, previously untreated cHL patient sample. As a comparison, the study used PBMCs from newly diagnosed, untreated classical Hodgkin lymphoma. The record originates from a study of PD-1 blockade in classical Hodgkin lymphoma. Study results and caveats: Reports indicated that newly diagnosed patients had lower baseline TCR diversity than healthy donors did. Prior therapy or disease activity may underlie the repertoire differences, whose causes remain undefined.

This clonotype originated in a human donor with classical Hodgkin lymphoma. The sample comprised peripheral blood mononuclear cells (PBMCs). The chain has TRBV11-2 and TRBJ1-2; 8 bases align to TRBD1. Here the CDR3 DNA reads TGTGCCAGCAGCCCAGGGGGCGCCGGCGGCTACACCTTC. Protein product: CASSPGGAGGYTF.